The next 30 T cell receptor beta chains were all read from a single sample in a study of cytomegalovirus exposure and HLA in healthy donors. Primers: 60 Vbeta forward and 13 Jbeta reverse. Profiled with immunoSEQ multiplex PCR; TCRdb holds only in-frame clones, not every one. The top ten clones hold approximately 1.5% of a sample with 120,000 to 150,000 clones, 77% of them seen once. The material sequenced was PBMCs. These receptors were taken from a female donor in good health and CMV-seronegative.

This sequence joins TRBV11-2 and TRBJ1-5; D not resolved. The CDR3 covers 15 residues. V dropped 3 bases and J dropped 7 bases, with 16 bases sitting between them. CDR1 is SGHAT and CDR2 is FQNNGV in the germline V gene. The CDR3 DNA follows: TGTGCCAGCAGCTTGGACTCGGGGATTGGACAGCCCCAGCATTTT. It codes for CASSLDSGIGQPQHF.

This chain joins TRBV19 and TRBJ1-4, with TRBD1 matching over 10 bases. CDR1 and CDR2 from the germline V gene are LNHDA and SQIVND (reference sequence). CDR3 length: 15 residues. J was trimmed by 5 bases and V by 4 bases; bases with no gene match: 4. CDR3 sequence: CASSKGTGANEKLFF. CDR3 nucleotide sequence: TGTGCCAGTAGTAAGGGGACAGGGGCCAATGAAAAACTGTTTTTT.

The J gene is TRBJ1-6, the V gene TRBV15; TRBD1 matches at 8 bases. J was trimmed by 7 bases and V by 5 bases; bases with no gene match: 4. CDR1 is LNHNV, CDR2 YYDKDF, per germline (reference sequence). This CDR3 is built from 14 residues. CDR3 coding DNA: TGTGCCACCAGCGAACAGGGGGGGAATTCACCCCTCCACTTT. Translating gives CATSEQGGNSPLHF.

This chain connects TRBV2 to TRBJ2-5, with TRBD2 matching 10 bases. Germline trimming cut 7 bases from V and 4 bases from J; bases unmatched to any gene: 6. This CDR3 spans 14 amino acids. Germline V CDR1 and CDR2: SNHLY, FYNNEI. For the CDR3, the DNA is TGTGCCAGCAAAGCGGGAGGGCCTGCAGAGACCCAGTACTTC. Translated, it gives CASKAGGPAETQYF.

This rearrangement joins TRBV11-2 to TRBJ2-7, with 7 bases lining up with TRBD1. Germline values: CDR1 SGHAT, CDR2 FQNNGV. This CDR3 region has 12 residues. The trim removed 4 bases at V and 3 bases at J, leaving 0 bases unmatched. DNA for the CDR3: TGTGCCAGCAGCTGGACAGGCTACGAGCAGTACTTC. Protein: CASSWTGYEQYF. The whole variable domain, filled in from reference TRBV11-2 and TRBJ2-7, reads EAGVAQSPRYKIIEKRQSVAFWCNPISGHATLYWYQQILGQGPKLLIQFQNNGVVDDSQLPKDRFSAERLKGVDSTLKIQPAKLEDSAVYLCASSWTGYEQYFGPGTRLTVT.

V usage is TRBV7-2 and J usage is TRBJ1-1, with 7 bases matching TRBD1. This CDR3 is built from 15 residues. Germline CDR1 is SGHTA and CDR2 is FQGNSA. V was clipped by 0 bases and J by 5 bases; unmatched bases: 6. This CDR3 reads CASSLAGGGWTEAFF. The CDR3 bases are TGTGCCAGCAGCTTAGCAGGGGGCGGGTGGACTGAAGCTTTCTTT.

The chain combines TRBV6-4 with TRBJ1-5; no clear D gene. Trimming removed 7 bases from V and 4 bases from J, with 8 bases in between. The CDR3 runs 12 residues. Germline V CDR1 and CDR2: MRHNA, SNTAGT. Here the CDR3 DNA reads TGTGCCAGCACGTACTCGAATCAGCCCCAGCATTTT. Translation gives CASTYSNQPQHF.

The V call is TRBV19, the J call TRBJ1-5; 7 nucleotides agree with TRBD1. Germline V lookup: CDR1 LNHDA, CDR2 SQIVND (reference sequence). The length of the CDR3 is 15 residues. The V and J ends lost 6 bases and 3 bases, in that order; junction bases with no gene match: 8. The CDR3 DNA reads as TGTGCCAGTAGACCAAGGGACAGCCTCAATCAGCCCCAGCATTTT. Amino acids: CASRPRDSLNQPQHF.

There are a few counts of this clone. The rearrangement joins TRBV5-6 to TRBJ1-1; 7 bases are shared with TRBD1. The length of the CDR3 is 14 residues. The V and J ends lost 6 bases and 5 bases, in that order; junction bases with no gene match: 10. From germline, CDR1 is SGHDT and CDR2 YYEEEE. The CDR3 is CASTLTGPGTEAFF. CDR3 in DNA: TGTGCCAGCACCCTGACAGGGCCCGGGACTGAAGCTTTCTTT.

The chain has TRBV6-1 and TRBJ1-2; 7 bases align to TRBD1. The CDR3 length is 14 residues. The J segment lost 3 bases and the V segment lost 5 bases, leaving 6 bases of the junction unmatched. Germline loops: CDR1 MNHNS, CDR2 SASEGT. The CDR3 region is CASSPGGPDYGYTF. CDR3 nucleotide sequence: TGTGCCAGCAGTCCAGGGGGGCCGGACTATGGCTACACCTTC.

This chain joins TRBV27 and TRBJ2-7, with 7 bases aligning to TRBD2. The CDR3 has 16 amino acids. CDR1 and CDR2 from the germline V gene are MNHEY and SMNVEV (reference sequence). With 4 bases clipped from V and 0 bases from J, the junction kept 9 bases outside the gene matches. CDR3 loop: CASSSVAGLPSYEQYF. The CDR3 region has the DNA TGTGCCAGCAGTTCCGTAGCGGGCCTACCCTCCTACGAGCAGTACTTC.

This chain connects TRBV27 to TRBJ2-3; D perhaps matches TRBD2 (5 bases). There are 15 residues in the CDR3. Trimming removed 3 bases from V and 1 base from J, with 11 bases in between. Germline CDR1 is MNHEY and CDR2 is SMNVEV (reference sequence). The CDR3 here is CASSLGVRGTDTQYF. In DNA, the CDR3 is TGTGCCAGCAGTTTGGGAGTAAGGGGCACAGATACGCAGTATTTT.

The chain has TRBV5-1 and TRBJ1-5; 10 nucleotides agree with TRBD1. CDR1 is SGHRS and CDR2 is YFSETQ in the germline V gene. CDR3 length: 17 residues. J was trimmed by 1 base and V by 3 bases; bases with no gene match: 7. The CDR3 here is CASSSLPGQGSNQPQHF. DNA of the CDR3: TGCGCCAGCAGCTCCCTACCGGGACAGGGGAGCAATCAGCCCCAGCATTTT.

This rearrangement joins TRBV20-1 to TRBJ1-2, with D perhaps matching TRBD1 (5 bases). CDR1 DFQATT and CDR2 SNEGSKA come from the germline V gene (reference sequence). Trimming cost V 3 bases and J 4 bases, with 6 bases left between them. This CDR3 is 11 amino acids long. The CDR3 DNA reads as TGCAGTGCTAGCCAGGGCTATGGCTACACCTTC. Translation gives CSASQGYGYTF.

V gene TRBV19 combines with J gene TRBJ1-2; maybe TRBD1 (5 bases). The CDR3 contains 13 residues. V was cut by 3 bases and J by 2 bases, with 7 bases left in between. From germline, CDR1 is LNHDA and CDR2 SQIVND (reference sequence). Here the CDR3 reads CASSMGGNYGYTF. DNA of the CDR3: TGTGCCAGTAGTATGGGGGGAAACTATGGCTACACCTTC. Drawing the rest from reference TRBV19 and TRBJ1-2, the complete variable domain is DGGITQSPKYLFRKEGQNVTLSCEQNLNHDAMYWYRQDPGQGLRLIYYSQIVNDFQKGDIAEGYSVSREKKESFPLTVTSAQKNPTAFYLCASSMGGNYGYTFGSGTRLTVV.

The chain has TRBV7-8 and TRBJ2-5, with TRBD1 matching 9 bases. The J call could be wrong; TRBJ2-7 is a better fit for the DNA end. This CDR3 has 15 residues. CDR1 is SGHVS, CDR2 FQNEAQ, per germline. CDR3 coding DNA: TGTGCCAGCAGGGAGGCCGGGACAGGGTCCTACGAGCAGTACTTC. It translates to CASREAGTGSYEQYF.

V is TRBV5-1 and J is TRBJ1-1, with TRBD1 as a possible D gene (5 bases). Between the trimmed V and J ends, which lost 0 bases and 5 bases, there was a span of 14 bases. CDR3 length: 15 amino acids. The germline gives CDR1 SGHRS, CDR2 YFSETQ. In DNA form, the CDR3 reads TGCGCCAGCAGCTTGGCCTGGCGGGAGGGGACTGAAGCTTTCTTT. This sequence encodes CASSLAWREGTEAFF.

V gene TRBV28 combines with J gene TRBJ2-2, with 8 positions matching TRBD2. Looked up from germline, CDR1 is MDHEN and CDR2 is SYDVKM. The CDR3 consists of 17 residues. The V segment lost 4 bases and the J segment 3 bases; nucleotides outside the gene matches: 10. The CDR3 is CASSSLGTSRDTGELFF. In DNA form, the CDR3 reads TGTGCCAGCAGTTCCCTAGGGACTAGTCGGGACACCGGGGAGCTGTTTTTT. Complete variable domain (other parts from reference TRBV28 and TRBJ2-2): DVKVTQSSRYLVKRTGEKVFLECVQDMDHENMFWYRQDPGLGLRLIYFSYDVKMKEKGDIPEGYSVSREKKERFSLILESASTNQTSMYLCASSSLGTSRDTGELFFGEGSRLTVL.

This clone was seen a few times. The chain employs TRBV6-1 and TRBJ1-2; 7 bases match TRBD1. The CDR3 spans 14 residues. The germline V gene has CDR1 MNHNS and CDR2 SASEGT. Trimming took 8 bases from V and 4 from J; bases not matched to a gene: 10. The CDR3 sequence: CASRGGALSYGYTF. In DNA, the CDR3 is TGTGCCAGCCGAGGGGGCGCCCTCAGCTATGGCTACACCTTC.

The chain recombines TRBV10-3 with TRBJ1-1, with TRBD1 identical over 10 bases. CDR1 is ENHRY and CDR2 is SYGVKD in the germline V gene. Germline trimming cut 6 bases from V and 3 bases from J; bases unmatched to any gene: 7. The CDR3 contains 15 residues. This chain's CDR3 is CAIRDRDRGHTEAFF. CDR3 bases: TGTGCCATCAGGGACCGGGACAGGGGACACACTGAAGCTTTCTTT.

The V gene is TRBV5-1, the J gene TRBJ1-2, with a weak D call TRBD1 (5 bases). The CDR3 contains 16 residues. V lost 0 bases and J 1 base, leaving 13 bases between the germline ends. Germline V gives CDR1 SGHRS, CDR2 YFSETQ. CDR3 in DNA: TGCGCCAGCAGCTTGGTATTAAGGGGCGTTAACTATGGCTACACCTTC. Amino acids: CASSLVLRGVNYGYTF.

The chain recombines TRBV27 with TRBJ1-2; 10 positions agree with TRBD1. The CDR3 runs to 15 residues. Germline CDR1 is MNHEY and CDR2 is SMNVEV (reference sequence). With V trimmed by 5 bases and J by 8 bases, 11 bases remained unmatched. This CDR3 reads CASSPNDRGLGGYTF. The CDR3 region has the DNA TGTGCCAGCAGTCCAAACGACAGGGGGCTAGGAGGCTACACCTTC.

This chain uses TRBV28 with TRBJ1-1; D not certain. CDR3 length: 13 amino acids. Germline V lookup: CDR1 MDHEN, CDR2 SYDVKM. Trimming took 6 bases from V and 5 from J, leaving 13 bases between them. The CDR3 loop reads CASSPPRGTEAFF. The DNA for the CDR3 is TGTGCCAGCAGCCCTCCCCGGGGAACTGAAGCTTTCTTT.

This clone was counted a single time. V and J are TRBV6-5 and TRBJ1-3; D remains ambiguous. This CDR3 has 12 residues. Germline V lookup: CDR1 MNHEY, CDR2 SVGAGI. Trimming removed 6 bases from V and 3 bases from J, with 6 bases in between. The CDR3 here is CASRTYGNTIYF. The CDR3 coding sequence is TGTGCCAGCAGAACTTATGGAAACACCATATATTTT.

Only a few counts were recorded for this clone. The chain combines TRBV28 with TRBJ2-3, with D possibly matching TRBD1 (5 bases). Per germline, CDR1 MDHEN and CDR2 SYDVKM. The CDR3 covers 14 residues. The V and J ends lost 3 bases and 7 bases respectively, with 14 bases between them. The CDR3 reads CASSLTRVGNTQYF. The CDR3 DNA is TGTGCCAGCAGTTTGACCAGGGTCGGAAATACGCAGTATTTT.

The DNA for the CDR3 is TGTGCCAGCAGCGTAGTAGGACAGGCCCGCTGGGGTGAGCAGTTCTTC. It translates to CASSVVGQARWGEQFF. The chain employs TRBV9 and TRBJ2-1; 7 bases are a match to TRBD1. V was pared by 0 bases and J by 9 bases, with 12 bases of the junction left unmatched. CDR3 length: 16 residues. Germline CDR1 and CDR2: SGDLS and YYNGEE.

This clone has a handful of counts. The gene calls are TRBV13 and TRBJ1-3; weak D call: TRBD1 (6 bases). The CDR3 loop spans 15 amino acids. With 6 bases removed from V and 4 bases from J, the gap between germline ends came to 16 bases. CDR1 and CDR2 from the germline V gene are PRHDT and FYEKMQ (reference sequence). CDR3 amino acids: CASSLTGTTGNTIYF. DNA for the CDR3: TGTGCCAGCAGTTTAACCGGGACAACGGGAAACACCATATATTTT.

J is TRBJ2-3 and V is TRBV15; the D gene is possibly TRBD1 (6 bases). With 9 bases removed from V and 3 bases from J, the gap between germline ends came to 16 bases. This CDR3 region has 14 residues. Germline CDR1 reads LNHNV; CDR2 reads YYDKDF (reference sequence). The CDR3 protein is CATLQGLETDTQYF. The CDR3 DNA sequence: TGTGCCACTCTACAGGGTTTGGAGACAGATACGCAGTATTTT.

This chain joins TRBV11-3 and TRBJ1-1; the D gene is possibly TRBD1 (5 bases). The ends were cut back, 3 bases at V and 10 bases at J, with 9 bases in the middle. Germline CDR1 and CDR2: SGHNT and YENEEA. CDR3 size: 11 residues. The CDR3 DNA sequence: TGTGCCAGCAGCTTGGGGCGAGGAGCTTTCTTT. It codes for CASSLGRGAFF.

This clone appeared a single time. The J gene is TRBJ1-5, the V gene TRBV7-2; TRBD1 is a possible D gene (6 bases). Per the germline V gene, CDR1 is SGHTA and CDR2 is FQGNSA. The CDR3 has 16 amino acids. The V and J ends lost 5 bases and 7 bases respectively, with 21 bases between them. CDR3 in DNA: TGTGCCAGCAGCCCCGATCCGGCAGGGGCGCGGCAGCCCCAGCATTTT. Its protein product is CASSPDPAGARQPQHF. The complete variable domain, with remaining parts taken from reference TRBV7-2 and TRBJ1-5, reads GAGVSQSPSNKVTEKGKDVELRCDPISGHTALYWYRQSLGQGLEFLIYFQGNSAPDKSGLPSDRFSAERTGGSVSTLTIQRTQQEDSAVYLCASSPDPAGARQPQHFGDGTRLSIL.